These 25 T cell receptor beta chains came from one sample sequenced in a study of somatic mutations in cytotoxic T cells in rheumatoid arthritis. The data were produced by immunoSEQ multiplex PCR, yet TCRdb's version contains in-frame clones alone and is incomplete. The table includes 9,500 to 15,000 clones, 70% to 80% detected once. Sequencing was done on a sample of CD8+ T cells sorted from blood. These receptors originate from a man aged 50-59 years in good health.

The gene calls are TRBV25-1 and TRBJ2-1; D is perhaps TRBD2 (5 bases). Germline V gene sequence: CDR1 MGHDK, CDR2 SYGVNS. This CDR3 has 16 amino acids. Trimming took off 4 bases at V and 4 bases at J, with 17 bases between the two ends. In DNA form, the CDR3 reads TGTGCCAGCAGTGGGCAACGGGATGGGGTGTACAATGAGCAGTTCTTC. Its protein product is CASSGQRDGVYNEQFF.

The V call is TRBV9, the J call TRBJ2-7, with TRBD1 identical over 7 bases. The CDR3 is made up of 12 amino acids. The ends lost 4 bases at V and 3 bases at J; junction bases unmatched: 1. CDR1 is SGDLS, CDR2 YYNGEE, per germline. DNA for the CDR3: TGTGCCAGCAGCCCAGGGGGCTACGAGCAGTACTTC. The encoded protein is CASSPGGYEQYF.

V gene TRBV6-4 combines with J gene TRBJ2-7; D is perhaps TRBD1 or TRBD2 (6 bases each). Trimming took 8 bases from V and 1 from J, leaving 21 bases between them. Germline CDR1 is MRHNA and CDR2 is SNTAGT. The CDR3 spans 16 residues. The CDR3 sequence is CASQEEGDERSYEQYF. The CDR3 DNA reads TGTGCCAGCCAAGAGGAGGGGGACGAAAGGTCCTACGAGCAGTACTTC.

V and J are TRBV7-2 and TRBJ2-1; 11 bases agree with TRBD2. J gave up 6 bases and V 5 bases, and 6 bases lay outside the gene matches. The CDR3 runs 15 residues. Germline CDR1 is SGHTA and CDR2 is FQGNSA. CDR3 sequence (DNA): TGTGCCAGCAGCGTAATAGCGGGGGGGCTCAATGAGCAGTTCTTC. It codes for CASSVIAGGLNEQFF.

Sample share makes this clone medium-sized (0.01 to 0.1%). The rearrangement joins TRBV30 to TRBJ2-2; D is undetermined. V lost 3 bases and J 1 base, leaving 6 bases between the germline ends. The CDR3 is 13 amino acids. Germline-derived CDR1 and CDR2 are GTSNPN and SVGIG (reference sequence). The CDR3 bases are TGTGCCTGGAGACATATGAACACCGGGGAGCTGTTTTTT. As protein: CAWRHMNTGELFF.

This chain joins TRBV6-6 and TRBJ1-6; the D is unclear. V lost 2 bases, J lost 8 bases, and 7 bases lay in between. This CDR3 has 13 amino acids. Germline V gives CDR1 MNHNY, CDR2 SVGAGI (reference sequence). CDR3 amino acids: CASSYDDHSPLHF. CDR3 nucleotides: TGTGCCAGCAGTTACGACGATCATTCACCCCTCCACTTT.

This chain uses TRBV19 with TRBJ1-1; D is uncertain. The V gene lost 8 bases and the J gene lost 1 base, with 8 bases spanning the gap. The germline V gene has CDR1 LNHDA and CDR2 SQIVND (reference sequence). The CDR3 is 12 residues long. CDR3 bases: TGTGCCAGTGGTGAGGGGAACACTGAAGCTTTCTTT. This encodes CASGEGNTEAFF. The full variable domain, its missing parts supplied by reference TRBV19 and TRBJ1-1, is DGGITQSPKYLFRKEGQNVTLSCEQNLNHDAMYWYRQDPGQGLRLIYYSQIVNDFQKGDIAEGYSVSREKKESFPLTVTSAQKNPTAFYLCASGEGNTEAFFGQGTRLTVV.

This CDR3 reads CASSQGSGGSEAFF. As DNA, the CDR3 is TGCGCCAGCAGCCAAGGATCAGGAGGCAGTGAAGCTTTCTTT. This sequence joins TRBV4-1 and TRBJ1-1; D gene ambiguous. The CDR3 totals 14 residues. Germline V lookup: CDR1 MGHRA, CDR2 YSYEKL. V lost 1 base, J lost 7 bases, and 13 bases lay in between.

This clone is medium-sized in the sample. This rearrangement joins TRBV6-4 to TRBJ1-1; 8 nucleotides align to TRBD1. The CDR3 length is 15 residues. With 5 bases clipped from V and 1 base from J, the junction kept 6 bases outside the gene matches. Germline loops: CDR1 MRHNA, CDR2 SNTAGT. The CDR3 is CASSRSGGANTEAFF. CDR3 bases: TGTGCCAGCAGTCGATCAGGGGGCGCGAACACTGAAGCTTTCTTT.

This rearrangement joins TRBV7-9 to TRBJ1-2; possibly TRBD1 for D (5 bases). The length of the CDR3 is 14 residues. Germline V gives CDR1 SEHNR, CDR2 FQNEAQ (reference sequence). V lost 5 bases and J lost 8, with 18 bases in between. CDR3 in DNA: TGTGCCAGCAGCCCGGGACCCCGTCGCCGGGGCTACACCTTC. This sequence encodes CASSPGPRRRGYTF.

The V and J genes are TRBV7-9 and TRBJ1-5, with a weak D call TRBD1 (5 bases). With 3 bases removed from V and 1 base from J, the gap between germline ends came to 7 bases. The CDR3 is 14 amino acids. Germline assignment: CDR1 SEHNR and CDR2 FQNEAQ (reference sequence). Written as DNA, the CDR3 is TGTGCCAGCAGCTTGGGACCCAGCAATCAGCCCCAGCATTTT. Amino acid sequence: CASSLGPSNQPQHF.

The rearrangement links TRBV6-6 to TRBJ2-7; D gene uncertain. The CDR3 contains 15 residues. The V and J ends lost 0 bases and 0 bases respectively, with 9 bases between them. The germline CDR1 and CDR2 sequences are MNHNY and SVGAGI (reference sequence). DNA for the CDR3: TGTGCCAGCAGTTACTCTTCACTGAGCTCCTACGAGCAGTACTTC. Its translation is CASSYSSLSSYEQYF.

V gene TRBV7-9 combines with J gene TRBJ2-1, with 11 bases identical to TRBD2. V trimming: 0 bases; J trimming: 5 bases; junction bases outside the gene matches: 3. The germline CDR1 and CDR2 sequences are SEHNR and FQNEAQ (reference sequence). There are 16 residues in the CDR3. The DNA of the CDR3 is TGTGCCAGCAGCTTAGCGTCTAGCGGGGGGAACAATGAGCAGTTCTTC. This codes for CASSLASSGGNNEQFF.

The V call is TRBV11-3, the J call TRBJ2-7, with D possibly being TRBD1 or TRBD2 (6 bases each). Germline CDR1 and CDR2: SGHNT and YENEEA. The CDR3 length is 14 residues. The V end lost 5 bases, the J end lost 4 bases, and 15 bases lay between the germline ends. CDR3 protein: CASSRQEGLYEQYF. The CDR3 DNA reads TGTGCCAGCAGCCGACAGGAGGGACTGTACGAGCAGTACTTC.

The chain is built from TRBV7-3 and TRBJ2-2, with TRBD2 as a possible D gene (6 bases). Trimming removed 2 bases from V and 4 bases from J, with 8 bases in between. CDR3 length: 14 amino acids. The germline CDR1 and CDR2 sequences are SGHTA and FQGTGA. The CDR3 region is CASSLHGGTGELFF. In DNA form, the CDR3 reads TGTGCCAGCAGCTTACACGGGGGCACCGGGGAGCTGTTTTTT.

The chain combines TRBV12-5 with TRBJ1-2; maybe TRBD1 (5 bases). Trimming cost V 0 bases and J 4 bases, with 15 bases left between them. Germline CDR1 and CDR2: LGHNT and FRNRAP. This CDR3 is 16 amino acids long. CDR3 nucleotide sequence: TGTGCTAGTGGTTTGGTCAACCGGGGCTTCGTCTATGGCTACACCTTC. It encodes CASGLVNRGFVYGYTF.

This chain joins TRBV4-3 and TRBJ2-1; 11 bases agree with TRBD2. J lost 10 bases, V lost 3 bases, and 11 bases had no gene match. CDR1 is LGHNA and CDR2 is YSLEER in the germline V gene. There are 16 residues in the CDR3. The CDR3 region is CASSQGLAGGPDEQFF. CDR3 coding DNA: TGCGCCAGCAGCCAGGGTTTAGCGGGAGGGCCGGACGAGCAGTTCTTC.

CDR3 protein: CASSFPRQGPNTGELFF. CDR3 DNA: TGTGCCAGCAGCTTTCCAAGGCAGGGGCCGAACACCGGGGAGCTGTTTTTT. The rearrangement links TRBV11-2 to TRBJ2-2; maybe TRBD1 (6 bases). This CDR3 is 17 amino acids long. V lost 3 bases and J lost 0, with 14 bases in between. CDR1 is SGHAT and CDR2 is FQNNGV in the germline V gene.

Here the CDR3 DNA reads TGCAGTGGGGGCTGGGGTAATGAGCAGTTCTTC. Its protein is CSGGWGNEQFF. V and J are TRBV20-1 and TRBJ2-1, with TRBD1 as a possible D gene (5 bases). V was trimmed by 7 bases and J by 7 bases, leaving 11 bases between them. The CDR3 is 11 residues long. Germline CDR1 and CDR2: DFQATT and SNEGSKA (reference sequence).

The chain links TRBV7-6 to TRBJ2-2; possible D gene TRBD1, 6 bases. The germline V gene has CDR1 SGHVS and CDR2 FNYEAQ. This CDR3 has 18 residues. Trimming left V 2 bases short and J 2 bases short, with 18 bases between. For the CDR3, the DNA is TGTGCCAGCAGCTTAACAGGGTCGGGTCCTTCAAACACCGGGGAGCTGTTTTTT. It encodes CASSLTGSGPSNTGELFF.

The chain carries TRBV7-9 and TRBJ1-5, with no clear D. This CDR3 is 15 amino acids long. The germline gives CDR1 SEHNR, CDR2 FQNEAQ (reference sequence). The ends were cut back, 6 bases at V and 3 bases at J, with 15 bases in the middle. CDR3 protein: CASSHTSGSNQPQHF. Written as DNA, the CDR3 is TGTGCCAGCAGTCACACTTCCGGGTCCAATCAGCCCCAGCATTTT.

This clone was picked up one time. The same CDR3 arises from other DNA sequences in this sample as well. The genes are TRBV28 and TRBJ1-6, with TRBD1 matching over 7 bases. The V and J ends lost 4 bases and 5 bases, in that order; junction bases with no gene match: 2. This CDR3 comprises 14 residues. The germline gives CDR1 MDHEN, CDR2 SYDVKM. CDR3 residues: CASSSTGDNSPLHF. The DNA for the CDR3 is TGTGCCAGCAGTTCAACAGGGGATAATTCACCCCTCCACTTT.

The V call is TRBV7-9, the J call TRBJ2-3, with D maybe TRBD1 (6 bases). Looked up from germline, CDR1 is SEHNR and CDR2 is FQNEAQ (reference sequence). V was trimmed by 5 bases and J by 3 bases, leaving 6 bases between them. This CDR3 is 12 amino acids long. CDR3 DNA: TGTGCCAGCAGCACAGGGACAGATACGCAGTATTTT. Translation gives CASSTGTDTQYF.

The chain employs TRBV9 and TRBJ1-1; D unresolved. V was shortened by 4 bases and J by 7 bases, with 14 bases between the two germline ends. CDR3 length: 13 amino acids. CDR1 and CDR2 from the germline V gene are SGDLS and YYNGEE. DNA of the CDR3: TGTGCCAGCAGCAGCGGTTCTATTGGTGAAGCTTTCTTT. This translates into CASSSGSIGEAFF.

In its sample, this clone was seen once. CDR3 sequence reads: CASSIVGRDGYTF. DNA for the CDR3: TGTGCCAGCAGTATCGTTGGAAGGGACGGCTACACCTTC. This sequence joins TRBV28 and TRBJ1-2, with D tentatively TRBD1 (5 bases). Per germline, CDR1 MDHEN and CDR2 SYDVKM. The ends were cut back, 5 bases at V and 8 bases at J, with 15 bases in the middle. The CDR3 has 13 residues.